The sequence of this T cell receptor beta chain was determined in a study of blood T cell repertoires in COVID-19. Overall study: Some COVID-19 samples were acute and others convalescent; all came from the United States, Italy and Spain. PBMCs, B-cell-depleted T cells, or T cells provided the cDNA or gDNA that made up the material.

Original processing notes: Reference gene primer amplification yielded estimated nucleated cell counts. The repertoire was sequenced with immunoSEQ multiplex PCR; TCRdb's copy has only in-frame clones and lacks some. The DNA gave D and trimming, while V, J and clone size come from that table. Altogether about 200,000 clones are present, 85% to 90% being singletons, with the ten largest covering 20% to 25%. The length of the CDR3 is 15 residues. V was clipped by 2 bases and J by 2 bases, with 12 bases between them. From germline, CDR1 is MNHNS and CDR2 SASEGT. Researchers sorted participants into cohorts using their self-reported clinical history.

This sequence originates from a woman between 35 and 50 years old in a cohort exposed to, infected with or recovered from COVID-19 (not recorded which). J is TRBJ1-2 and V is TRBV6-1; the D is unclear. Sequencing was done on a sample of PBMCs or T cells enriched from blood (not recorded which). The CDR3 loop is CASSEPGGGNYGYTF. Written as DNA, the CDR3 is TGTGCCAGCAGTGAACCCGGCGGCGGCAACTATGGCTACACCTTC.